Below are 10 T cell receptor beta chains sequenced from a single sample in a study of regulatory T cells in long-lasting Graves disease. Building of the TCR beta libraries involved iRepertoire HTBI primers and Arm-PCR of CDR3 regions. TCRdb re-called the multiplex PCR reads through MiXCR, storing one row per CDR3 protein. This table has about 530,000 distinct CDR3 sequences, 15% to 20% appearing once. Time point meaning: newly diagnosed GD, antithyroid drugs for less than 3 months. PBMC RNA served as the TCR library source. These sequences were also reported in another study, on T cells in Graves' hyperthyroidism and ophthalmopathy.

Sequences were derived from peripheral blood mononuclear cells (PBMCs), sampled at new diagnosis, from a patient treated with antithyroid drugs. All receptors come from a woman aged 40-65 years with Graves disease.

Only a few counts were recorded for this clonotype. The chain couples TRBV4-1 to TRBJ2-1; 10 bases line up with TRBD2. The junction had 4 bases not matched to a gene; V was cut back by 4 bases and J by 10 bases. The germline V gene encodes CDR1 MGHRA and CDR2 YSYEKL. The CDR3 is 13 amino acids. CDR3 in amino acids: CASSPQLAGEQFF. The CDR3 coding sequence is TGCGCCAGCAGCCCCCAACTAGCGGGGGAGCAGTTCTTC.

This clonotype was detected ten times or more. The V gene is TRBV6-2 or TRBV6-3, the J gene TRBJ2-1; D not certain. The CDR3 has 14 amino acids. Germline assignment: CDR1 MNHEY and CDR2 SVGEGT. Trimming shortened V by 5 bases and J by 2 bases, and 10 bases separated the two germline ends. CDR3 sequence: CASSEYGPYNEQFF. The CDR3 bases are TGTGCCAGCAGTGAATATGGCCCCTACAATGAGCAGTTCTTC.

Only a few counts were recorded for this clonotype. V gene TRBV27 combines with J gene TRBJ1-4; weak D call: TRBD1 (6 bases). V was cut by 5 bases and J by 10 bases, with 17 bases left in between. Germline CDR1 and CDR2: MNHEY and SMNVEV (reference sequence). The CDR3 contains 14 residues. The CDR3 sequence: CASSLRDTRGKLFF. CDR3 coding DNA: TGTGCCAGCAGTCTCCGGGACACCCGTGGAAAACTGTTTTTT.

This clonotype was recorded at least ten times. The chain links TRBV12-3 or TRBV12-4 to TRBJ2-2; 10 nucleotides match TRBD2. This CDR3 comprises 15 residues. V lost 6 bases to trimming and J lost 8 bases; unmatched junction nucleotides: 9. CDR3 in amino acids: CASRPSGGAGGELFF. The CDR3 coding sequence is TGTGCCAGCAGGCCGAGCGGGGGGGCCGGAGGGGAGCTGTTTTTT.

In its sample, this clonotype was seen a few times. This chain joins TRBV12-3 or TRBV12-4 and TRBJ1-5, with D tentatively TRBD1 (5 bases). V lost 6 bases, J lost 8 bases, and 17 bases lay in between. The CDR3 is made up of 14 amino acids. The CDR3 DNA reads as TGTGCCAGCAGATCCGACAGCGGCTTTGAGCCCCAGCATTTT. It specifies CASRSDSGFEPQHF.

This clonotype was counted ten times or more. The chain couples TRBV20-1 to TRBJ1-1; a possible D gene is TRBD1 (5 bases). CDR3 length: 14 residues. Between the trimmed V and J ends, which lost 3 bases and 6 bases, there was a span of 17 bases. Per the germline V gene, CDR1 is DFQATT and CDR2 is SNEGSKA (reference sequence). Here the CDR3 reads CSASPGLGSSEAFF. CDR3 DNA sequence: TGCAGTGCTAGTCCGGGACTTGGATCGTCTGAAGCTTTCTTT.

In its sample, this clonotype was seen many times. The chain joins TRBV6-1 to TRBJ1-3; unclear D gene. Germline CDR1 is MNHNS and CDR2 is SASEGT. The CDR3 runs to 14 residues. V lost 8 bases and J 0 bases, leaving 11 bases between the germline ends. The CDR3 region has the DNA TGTGCCAGCCGAGAAACGAGCTCTGGAAACACCATATATTTT. Translating gives CASRETSSGNTIYF.

This clonotype was seen a handful of times. The V and J genes are TRBV3-1 and TRBJ1-6; 9 bases map to TRBD1. V dropped 3 bases and J dropped 7; count of bases not matched to a gene: 4. Germline V gene data show CDR1 as LGHDT and CDR2 as YNNKEL (reference sequence). The CDR3 has 15 amino acids. For the CDR3, the DNA is TGTGCCAGCAGCCAGCTAGGGACAGGGAATTCACCCCTCCACTTT. Translation: CASSQLGTGNSPLHF.

This clonotype was observed many times. The V gene is TRBV10-3, the J gene TRBJ1-5, with 7 nucleotides matching TRBD1. This CDR3 comprises 15 residues. V lost 6 bases to trimming and J lost 4 bases; unmatched junction nucleotides: 9. The germline V gene encodes CDR1 ENHRY and CDR2 SYGVKD. The CDR3 sequence: CAISEDRDGNQPQHF. The CDR3 bases are TGTGCCATCAGCGAAGACAGGGATGGAAATCAGCCCCAGCATTTT.

The table lists this clonotype with a few counts. The chain couples TRBV6-1 to TRBJ1-5; D may be TRBD1 (6 bases). Germline V gives CDR1 MNHNS, CDR2 SASEGT. V was cut by 6 bases and J by 7 bases, with 19 bases left in between. This CDR3 comprises 15 residues. The CDR3, as DNA: TGTGCCAGCAGAAACGGGGGGCCTAGCCCCCAGCCCCAGCATTTT. Protein sequence: CASRNGGPSPQPQHF.